The present entry profiles one TCR beta chain with its context. The sample belongs to a study of blood T cell repertoires in COVID-19. Germline CDR1 reads LNHDA; CDR2 reads SQIVND (reference sequence). This CDR3 has 14 amino acids. V lost 4 bases, J lost 9 bases, and 18 bases lay in between. Here immunoSEQ multiplex PCR was the method, and the copy in TCRdb shows in-frame clones only, minus some. The sample shows hundreds of thousands of clones, 89% of them seen only once. This clonotype was obtained from a man aged 18 to 30 with COVID-19, enrolled during active disease. The sequenced material came from peripheral blood. The V call is TRBV19, the J call TRBJ1-1; tentative D call: TRBD1 (6 bases). In nucleotides, the CDR3 is TGTGCCAGTAGTACACAGGGACCCCCCGCCCAAGCTTTCTTT. Protein sequence: CASSTQGPPAQAFF.